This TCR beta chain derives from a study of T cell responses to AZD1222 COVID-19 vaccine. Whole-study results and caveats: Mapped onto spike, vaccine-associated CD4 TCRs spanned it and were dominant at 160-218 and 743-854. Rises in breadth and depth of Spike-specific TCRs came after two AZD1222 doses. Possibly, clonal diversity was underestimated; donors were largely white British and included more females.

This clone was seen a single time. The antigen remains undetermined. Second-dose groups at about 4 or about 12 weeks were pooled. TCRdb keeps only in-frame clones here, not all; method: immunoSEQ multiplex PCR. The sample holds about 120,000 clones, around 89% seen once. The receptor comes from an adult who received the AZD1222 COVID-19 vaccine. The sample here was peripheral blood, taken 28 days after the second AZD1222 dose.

The CDR3 protein is CASSLGHGNQDTEAFF. The DNA of the CDR3 is TGTGCCAGCAGCTTAGGTCACGGAAACCAAGACACTGAAGCTTTCTTT. The chain carries TRBV7-9 and TRBJ1-1; D call uncertain. The CDR3 runs 16 residues. V was trimmed by 1 base and J by 3 bases, leaving 15 bases between them. Germline CDR1 reads SEHNR; CDR2 reads FQNEAQ (reference sequence).